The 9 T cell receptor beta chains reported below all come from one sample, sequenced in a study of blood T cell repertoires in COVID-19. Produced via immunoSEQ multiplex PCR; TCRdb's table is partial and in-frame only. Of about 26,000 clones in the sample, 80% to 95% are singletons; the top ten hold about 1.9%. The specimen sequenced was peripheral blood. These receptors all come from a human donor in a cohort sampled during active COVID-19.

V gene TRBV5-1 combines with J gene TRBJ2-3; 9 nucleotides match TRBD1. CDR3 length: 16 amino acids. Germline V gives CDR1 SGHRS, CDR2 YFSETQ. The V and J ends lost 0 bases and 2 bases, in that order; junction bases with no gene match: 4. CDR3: CASSLGGTGTTDTQYF. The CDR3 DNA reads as TGCGCCAGCAGCTTGGGAGGGACAGGGACCACAGATACGCAGTATTTT.

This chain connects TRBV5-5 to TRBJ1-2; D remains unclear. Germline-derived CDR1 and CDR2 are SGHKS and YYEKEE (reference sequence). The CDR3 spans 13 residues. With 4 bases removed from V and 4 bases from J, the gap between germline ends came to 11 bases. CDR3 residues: CASSRGLIYGYTF. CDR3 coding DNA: TGTGCCAGCAGCCGAGGGTTGATCTATGGCTACACCTTC.

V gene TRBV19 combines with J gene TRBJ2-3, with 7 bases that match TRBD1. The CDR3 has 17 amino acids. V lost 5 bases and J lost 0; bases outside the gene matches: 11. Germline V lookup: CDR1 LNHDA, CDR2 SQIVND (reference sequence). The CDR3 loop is CASSSLFTGVSTDTQYF. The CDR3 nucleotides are TGTGCCAGTAGTTCTCTCTTTACAGGGGTAAGCACAGATACGCAGTATTTT. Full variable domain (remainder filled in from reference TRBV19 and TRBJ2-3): DGGITQSPKYLFRKEGQNVTLSCEQNLNHDAMYWYRQDPGQGLRLIYYSQIVNDFQKGDIAEGYSVSREKKESFPLTVTSAQKNPTAFYLCASSSLFTGVSTDTQYFGPGTRLTVL.

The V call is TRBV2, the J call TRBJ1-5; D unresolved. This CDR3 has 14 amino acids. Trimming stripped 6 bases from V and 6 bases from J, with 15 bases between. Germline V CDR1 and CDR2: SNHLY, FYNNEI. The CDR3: CASSLTEPPQPQHF. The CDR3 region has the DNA TGTGCCAGCAGCTTAACAGAACCTCCTCAGCCCCAGCATTTT.

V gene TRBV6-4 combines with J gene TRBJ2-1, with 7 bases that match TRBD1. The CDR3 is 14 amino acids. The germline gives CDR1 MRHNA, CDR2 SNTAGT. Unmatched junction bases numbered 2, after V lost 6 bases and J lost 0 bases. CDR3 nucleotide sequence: TGTGCCAGCAGAAGGGACAGCTCCTACAATGAGCAGTTCTTC. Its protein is CASRRDSSYNEQFF.

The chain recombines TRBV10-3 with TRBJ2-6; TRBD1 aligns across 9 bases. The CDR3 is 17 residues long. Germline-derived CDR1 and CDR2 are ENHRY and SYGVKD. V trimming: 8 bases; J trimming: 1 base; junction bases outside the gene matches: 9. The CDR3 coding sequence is TGTGCCATCCCCGGAAACAGGGGGCAGTCTGGGGCCAACGTCCTGACTTTC. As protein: CAIPGNRGQSGANVLTF.

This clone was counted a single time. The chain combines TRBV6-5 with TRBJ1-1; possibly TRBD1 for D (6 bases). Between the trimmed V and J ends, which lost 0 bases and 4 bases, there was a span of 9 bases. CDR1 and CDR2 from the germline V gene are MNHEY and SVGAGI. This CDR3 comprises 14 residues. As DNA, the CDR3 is TGTGCCAGCAGTTACTCGAGGGGGGGCACTGAAGCTTTCTTT. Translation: CASSYSRGGTEAFF.

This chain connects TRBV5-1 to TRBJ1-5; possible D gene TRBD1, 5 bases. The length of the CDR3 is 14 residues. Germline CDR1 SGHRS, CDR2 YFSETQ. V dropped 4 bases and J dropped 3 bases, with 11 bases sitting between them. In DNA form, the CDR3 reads TGCGCCAGCAGCCTAGGGGACTTCAATCAGCCCCAGCATTTT. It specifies CASSLGDFNQPQHF.

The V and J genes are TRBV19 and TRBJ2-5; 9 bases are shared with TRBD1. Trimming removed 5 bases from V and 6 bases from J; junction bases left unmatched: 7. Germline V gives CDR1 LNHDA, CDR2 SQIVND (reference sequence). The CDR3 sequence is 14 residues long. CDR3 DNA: TGTGCCAGTAGTGTGGGGACAGGGCCCAAGACCCAGTACTTC. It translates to CASSVGTGPKTQYF.